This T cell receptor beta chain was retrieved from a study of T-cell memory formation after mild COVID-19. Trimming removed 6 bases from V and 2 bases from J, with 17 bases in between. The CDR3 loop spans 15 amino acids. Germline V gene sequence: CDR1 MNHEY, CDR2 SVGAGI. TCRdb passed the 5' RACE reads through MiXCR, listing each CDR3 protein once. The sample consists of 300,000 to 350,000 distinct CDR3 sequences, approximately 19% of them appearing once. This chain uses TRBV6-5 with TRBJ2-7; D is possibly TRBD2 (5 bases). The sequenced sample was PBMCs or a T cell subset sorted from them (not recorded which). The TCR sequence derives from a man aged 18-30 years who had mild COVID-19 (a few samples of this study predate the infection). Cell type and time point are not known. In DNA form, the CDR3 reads TGTGCCAGCAGCCCGTCTGGCGGGCTTCCCTACGAGCAGTACTTC. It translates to CASSPSGGLPYEQYF.